This TCR beta chain appears in the sequencing data of a study of blood T cell repertoires in COVID-19. Study as a whole: The samples span acute and convalescent COVID-19 from the United States, Italy and Spain.

Donors in Cohort 3 who had recovered were those with two negative PCRs, healthcare professional clearance, or resolution of their symptoms. TCRdb's copy holds only in-frame clones and misses some; the assay was immunoSEQ multiplex PCR. The table has about 340,000 clones, about 92% seen once. This receptor was taken from a woman in her twenties or thirties who had recovered from COVID-19. Sequencing was performed on PBMCs or T cells enriched from blood (not recorded which).

In nucleotides, the CDR3 is TGCGCCAGCAGTACGCGGGGGGCCCGCACAGATACGCAGTATTTT. It encodes CASSTRGARTDTQYF. The rearrangement links TRBV5-1 to TRBJ2-3; 8 nucleotides line up with TRBD2. This CDR3 is built from 15 residues. From germline, CDR1 is SGHRS and CDR2 YFSETQ. V lost 5 bases, J lost 1 base, and 6 bases stayed unmatched.